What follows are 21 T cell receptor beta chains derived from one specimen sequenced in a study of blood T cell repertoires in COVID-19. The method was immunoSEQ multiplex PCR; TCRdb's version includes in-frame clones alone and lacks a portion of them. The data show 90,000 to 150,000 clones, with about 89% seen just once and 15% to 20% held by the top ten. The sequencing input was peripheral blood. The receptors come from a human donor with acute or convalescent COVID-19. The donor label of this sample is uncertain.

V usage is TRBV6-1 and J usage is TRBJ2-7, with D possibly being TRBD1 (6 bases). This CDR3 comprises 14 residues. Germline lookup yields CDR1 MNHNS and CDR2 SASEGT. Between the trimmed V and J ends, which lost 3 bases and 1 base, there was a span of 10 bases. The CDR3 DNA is TGTGCCAGCAGTGACGGACAGTCATCCTACGAGCAGTACTTC. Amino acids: CASSDGQSSYEQYF.

The CDR3 region is CSVGSGNQPQHF. CDR3 coding DNA: TGCAGCGTTGGATCGGGTAATCAGCCCCAGCATTTT. The gene calls are TRBV29-1 and TRBJ1-5, with unresolved D. Looked up from germline, CDR1 is SQVTM and CDR2 is ANQGSEA. The V end lost 4 bases, the J end lost 4 bases, and 8 bases lay between the germline ends. CDR3 size: 12 residues.

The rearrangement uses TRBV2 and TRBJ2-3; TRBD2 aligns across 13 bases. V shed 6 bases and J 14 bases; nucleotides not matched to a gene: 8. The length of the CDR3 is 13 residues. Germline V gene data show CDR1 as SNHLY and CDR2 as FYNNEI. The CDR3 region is CASRRTSGSELYF. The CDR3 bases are TGTGCCAGCAGACGGACTAGCGGGAGTGAGCTGTATTTT.

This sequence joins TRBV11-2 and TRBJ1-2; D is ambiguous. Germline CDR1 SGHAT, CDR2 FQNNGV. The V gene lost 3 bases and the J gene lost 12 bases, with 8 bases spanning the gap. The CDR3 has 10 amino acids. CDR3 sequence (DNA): TGTGCCAGCAGCTTCCCACCGGACACCTTC. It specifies CASSFPPDTF.

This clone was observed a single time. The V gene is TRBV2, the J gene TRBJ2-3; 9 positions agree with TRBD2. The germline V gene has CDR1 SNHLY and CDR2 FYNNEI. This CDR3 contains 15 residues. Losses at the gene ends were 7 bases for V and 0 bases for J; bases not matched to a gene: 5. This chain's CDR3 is CASKATSGSTDTQYF. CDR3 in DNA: TGTGCCAGCAAAGCTACTAGCGGGAGCACAGATACGCAGTATTTT.

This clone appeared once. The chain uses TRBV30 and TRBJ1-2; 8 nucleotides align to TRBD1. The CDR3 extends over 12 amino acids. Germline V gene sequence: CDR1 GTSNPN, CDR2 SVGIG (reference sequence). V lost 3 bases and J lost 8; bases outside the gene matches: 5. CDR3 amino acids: CAWSMTGVGYTF. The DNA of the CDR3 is TGTGCCTGGAGCATGACAGGGGTCGGCTACACCTTC.

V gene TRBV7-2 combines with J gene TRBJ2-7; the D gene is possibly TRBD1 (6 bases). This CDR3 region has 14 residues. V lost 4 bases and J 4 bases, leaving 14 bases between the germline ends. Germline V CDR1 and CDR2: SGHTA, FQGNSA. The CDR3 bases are TGTGCCAGCAGCTCTGCGACAGGAGGATACGAGCAGTACTTC. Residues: CASSSATGGYEQYF.

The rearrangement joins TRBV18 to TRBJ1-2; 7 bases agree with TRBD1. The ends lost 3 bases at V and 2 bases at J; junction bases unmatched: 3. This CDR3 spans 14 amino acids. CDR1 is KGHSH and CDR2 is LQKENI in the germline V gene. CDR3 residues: CASSPPGQNYGYTF. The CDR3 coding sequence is TGTGCCAGCTCACCGCCGGGACAGAACTATGGCTACACCTTC.

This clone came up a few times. Here the CDR3 DNA reads TGCGCCAGCAGCACGGCTGGGGCCAACGTCCTGACTTTC. It codes for CASSTAGANVLTF. The chain employs TRBV5-1 and TRBJ2-6; D not resolved. Germline-derived CDR1 and CDR2 are SGHRS and YFSETQ. V lost 4 bases, J lost 2 bases, and 4 bases lay in between. This CDR3 is 13 amino acids long.

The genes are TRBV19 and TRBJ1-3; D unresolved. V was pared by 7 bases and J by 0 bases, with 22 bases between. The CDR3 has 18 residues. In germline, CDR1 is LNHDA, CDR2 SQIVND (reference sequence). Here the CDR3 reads CASTKHWEGPLSGNTIYF. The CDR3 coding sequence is TGTGCCAGTACCAAACACTGGGAGGGCCCACTCTCTGGAAACACCATATATTTT. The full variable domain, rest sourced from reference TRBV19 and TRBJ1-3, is DGGITQSPKYLFRKEGQNVTLSCEQNLNHDAMYWYRQDPGQGLRLIYYSQIVNDFQKGDIAEGYSVSREKKESFPLTVTSAQKNPTAFYLCASTKHWEGPLSGNTIYFGEGSWLTVV.

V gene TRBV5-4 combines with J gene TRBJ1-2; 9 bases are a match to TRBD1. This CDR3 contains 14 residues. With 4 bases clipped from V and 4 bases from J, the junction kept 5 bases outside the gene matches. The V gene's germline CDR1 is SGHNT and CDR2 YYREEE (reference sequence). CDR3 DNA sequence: TGTGCCAGCAGCGTCGGGACAGGGCTCTATGGCTACACCTTC. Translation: CASSVGTGLYGYTF. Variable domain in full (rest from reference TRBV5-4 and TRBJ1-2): ETGVTQSPTHLIKTRGQQVTLRCSSQSGHNTVSWYQQALGQGPQFIFQYYREEENGRGNFPPRFSGLQFPNYSSELNVNALELDDSALYLCASSVGTGLYGYTFGSGTRLTVV.

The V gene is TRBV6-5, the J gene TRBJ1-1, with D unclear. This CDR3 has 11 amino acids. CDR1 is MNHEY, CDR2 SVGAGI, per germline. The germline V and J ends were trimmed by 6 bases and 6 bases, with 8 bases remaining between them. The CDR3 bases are TGTGCCAGCAGCTCGCGGGCTGAAGCTTTCTTT. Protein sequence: CASSSRAEAFF.

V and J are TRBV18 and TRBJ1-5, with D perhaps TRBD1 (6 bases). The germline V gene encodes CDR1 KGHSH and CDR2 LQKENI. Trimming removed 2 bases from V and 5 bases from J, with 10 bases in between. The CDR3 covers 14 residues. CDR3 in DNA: TGTGCCAGCTCACCAGGGGGCAATTATCAGCCCCAGCATTTT. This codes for CASSPGGNYQPQHF.

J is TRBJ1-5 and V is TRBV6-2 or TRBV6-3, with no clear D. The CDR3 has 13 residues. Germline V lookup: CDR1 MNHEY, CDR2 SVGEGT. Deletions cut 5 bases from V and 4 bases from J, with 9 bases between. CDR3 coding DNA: TGTGCCAGCAGTACAAGGAGGAATCAGCCCCAGCATTTT. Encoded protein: CASSTRRNQPQHF.

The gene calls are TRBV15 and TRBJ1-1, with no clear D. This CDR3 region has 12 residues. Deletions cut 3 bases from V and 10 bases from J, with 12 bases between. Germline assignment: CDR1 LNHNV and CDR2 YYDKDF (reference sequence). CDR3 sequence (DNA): TGTGCCACCAGCAGGGGTAGGGAGTCAGCTTTCTTT. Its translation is CATSRGRESAFF.

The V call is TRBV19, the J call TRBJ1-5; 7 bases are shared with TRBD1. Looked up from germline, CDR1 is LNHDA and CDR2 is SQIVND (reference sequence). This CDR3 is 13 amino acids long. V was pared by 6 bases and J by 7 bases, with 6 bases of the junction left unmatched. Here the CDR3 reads CASSRDRDQPQHF. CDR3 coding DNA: TGTGCCAGTAGCAGAGACAGGGACCAGCCCCAGCATTTT.

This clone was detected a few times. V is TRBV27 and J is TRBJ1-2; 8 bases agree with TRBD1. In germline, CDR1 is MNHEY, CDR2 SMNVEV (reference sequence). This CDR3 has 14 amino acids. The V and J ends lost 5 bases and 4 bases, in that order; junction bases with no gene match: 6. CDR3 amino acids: CASSLSGQGYGYTF. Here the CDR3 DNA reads TGTGCCAGCAGTCTGTCTGGACAGGGCTATGGCTACACCTTC.

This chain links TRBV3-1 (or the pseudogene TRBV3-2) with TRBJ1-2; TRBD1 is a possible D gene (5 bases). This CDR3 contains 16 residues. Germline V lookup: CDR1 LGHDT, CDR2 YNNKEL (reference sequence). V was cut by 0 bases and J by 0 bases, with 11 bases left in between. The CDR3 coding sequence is TGTGCCAGCAGCCAAGAAACCGGACATGCTAACTATGGCTACACCTTC. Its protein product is CASSQETGHANYGYTF.

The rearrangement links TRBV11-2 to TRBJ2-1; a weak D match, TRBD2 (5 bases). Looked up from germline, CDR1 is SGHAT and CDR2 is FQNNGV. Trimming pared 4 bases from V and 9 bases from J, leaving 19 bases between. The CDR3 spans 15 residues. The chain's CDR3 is CASSSLAIVQAEQFF. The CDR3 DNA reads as TGTGCCAGCAGCTCCTTAGCGATCGTCCAGGCTGAGCAGTTCTTC.

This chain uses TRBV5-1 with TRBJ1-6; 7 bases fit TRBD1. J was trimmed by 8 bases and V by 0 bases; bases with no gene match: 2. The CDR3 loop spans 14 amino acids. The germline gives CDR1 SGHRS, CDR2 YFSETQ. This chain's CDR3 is CASSLGDSDSPLHF. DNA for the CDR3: TGCGCCAGCAGCTTGGGGGACAGTGATTCACCCCTCCACTTT. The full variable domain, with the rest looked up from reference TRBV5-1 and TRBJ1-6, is KAGVTQTPRYLIKTRGQQVTLSCSPISGHRSVSWYQQTPGQGLQFLFEYFSETQRNKGNFPGRFSGRQFSNSRSEMNVSTLELGDSALYLCASSLGDSDSPLHFGNGTRLTVT.

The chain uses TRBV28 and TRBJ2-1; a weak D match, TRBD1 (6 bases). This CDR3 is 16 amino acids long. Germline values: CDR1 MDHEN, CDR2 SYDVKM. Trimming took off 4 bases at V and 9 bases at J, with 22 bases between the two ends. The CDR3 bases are TGTGCCAGCAGTTCCCCCGGGACAAGCACCTTGGGTGAGCAGTTCTTC. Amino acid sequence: CASSSPGTSTLGEQFF.